The T cell receptor beta chain under discussion was sequenced for a study of blood T cell repertoires in COVID-19. V was cut by 1 base and J by 7 bases, with 20 bases left in between. The CDR3 length is 16 residues. CDR1 is SGHRS, CDR2 YFSETQ, per germline. This clone was recorded many times. Profiled with immunoSEQ multiplex PCR; TCRdb holds only in-frame clones, not every one. This sample has under 200,000 clones; 89% occur once, and the top ten carry roughly 0.82%. The rearrangement uses TRBV5-1 and TRBJ2-5, with D possibly being TRBD2 (5 bases). The TCR comes from a woman aged 18 to 35 who had recovered from COVID-19. Sequenced sample: PBMCs or T cells enriched from blood (not recorded which). CDR3 DNA sequence: TGCGCCAGCAGCTTGAATAGCGCCCCGACCCGTACGACCCAGTACTTC. Translated, it gives CASSLNSAPTRTTQYF. Together with reference TRBV5-1 and TRBJ2-5, the CDR3 gives the full variable domain: KAGVTQTPRYLIKTRGQQVTLSCSPISGHRSVSWYQQTPGQGLQFLFEYFSETQRNKGNFPGRFSGRQFSNSRSEMNVSTLELGDSALYLCASSLNSAPTRTTQYFGPGTRLLVL.